The sample holds one count of the clone carrying this T cell receptor (beta chain). The data were taken from a study of OX40 agonist ivuxolimab in advanced cancers. The CDR3 runs to 14 residues. With 2 bases removed from V and 2 bases from J, the gap between germline ends came to 9 bases. Germline V gene data show CDR1 as KGHSH and CDR2 as LQKENI. Sequenced by immunoSEQ multiplex PCR; TCRdb stores in-frame clones only, minus some. The sample records more than 50,000 clones, roughly 90% being singletons. The rearrangement links TRBV18 to TRBJ2-5; D ambiguous. This clonotype was obtained from an adult with an advanced solid tumor such as melanoma, head and neck, liver or kidney cancer. Sequenced here: CD4+ or CD8+ T cells sorted from blood, sampled in a trial of the OX40 agonist ivuxolimab. CDR3 sequence (DNA): TGTGCCAGCTCACCATTGTCTACACAAGAGACCCAGTACTTC. Translation: CASSPLSTQETQYF.